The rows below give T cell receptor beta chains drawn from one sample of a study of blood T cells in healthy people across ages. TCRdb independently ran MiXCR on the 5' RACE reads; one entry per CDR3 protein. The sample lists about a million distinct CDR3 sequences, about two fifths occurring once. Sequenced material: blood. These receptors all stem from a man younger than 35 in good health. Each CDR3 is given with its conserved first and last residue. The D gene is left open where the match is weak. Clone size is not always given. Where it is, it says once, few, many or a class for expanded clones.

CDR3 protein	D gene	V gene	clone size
CASTGWDGHTF	.	TRBV6-5	.
CASSLKGGSLAKNIQYF	.	TRBV7-2	few
CATSDTYNEQYF	.	TRBV24-1	few
CASSRPGQEPEKLFF	TRBD1	TRBV9	.
CASSLQGLNSPLHF	.	TRBV25-1	few
CASRGQVANYGYTF	TRBD1	TRBV12-3/TRBV12-4	few
CAISESRDPTAADTQYF	.	TRBV10-3	.
CSAVGATESQETQYF	.	TRBV20-1	few
CASSLGGTGIREKLFF	TRBD1	TRBV18	.
CASSIPTTTSTDTQYF	.	TRBV28	few
CSARDTRDNEKLFF	.	TRBV20-1	few
CASRPGGGGNTQYF	TRBD2	TRBV6-5	few
CASSLVAQETQYF	.	TRBV7-3	.
CASSPGQSTEAFF	.	TRBV5-1	few
CASSSDKQRDTEAFF	.	TRBV6-6	.
CASSLAGGSPYNEQFF	TRBD2	TRBV9	.
CASSPGGRPYEQYF	.	TRBV6-5	.